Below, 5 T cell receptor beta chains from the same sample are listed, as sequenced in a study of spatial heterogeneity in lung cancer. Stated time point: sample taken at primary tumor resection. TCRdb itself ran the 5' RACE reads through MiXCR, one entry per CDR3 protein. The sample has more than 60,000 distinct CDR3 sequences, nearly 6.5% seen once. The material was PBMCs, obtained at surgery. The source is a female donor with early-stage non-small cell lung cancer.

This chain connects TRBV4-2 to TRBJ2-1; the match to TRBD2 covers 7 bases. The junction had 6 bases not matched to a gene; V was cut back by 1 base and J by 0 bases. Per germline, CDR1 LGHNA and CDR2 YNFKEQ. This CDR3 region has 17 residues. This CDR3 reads CASSQVLAVDSYNEQFF. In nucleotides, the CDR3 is TGTGCCAGCAGCCAAGTCCTAGCGGTGGACTCCTACAATGAGCAGTTCTTC.

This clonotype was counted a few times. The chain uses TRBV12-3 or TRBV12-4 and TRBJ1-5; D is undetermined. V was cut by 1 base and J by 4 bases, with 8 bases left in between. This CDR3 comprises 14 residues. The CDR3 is CASSLGPANQPQHF. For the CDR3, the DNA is TGTGCCAGCAGTTTAGGACCCGCTAATCAGCCCCAGCATTTT.

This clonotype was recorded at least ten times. CDR3 in amino acids: CASSLVHRDQPQHF. The CDR3 DNA reads as TGTGCCAGCAGTTTAGTTCACAGAGATCAGCCCCAGCATTTT. The gene calls are TRBV12-3 or TRBV12-4 and TRBJ1-5; D remains unclear. Trimming shortened V by 1 base and J by 5 bases, and 9 bases separated the two germline ends. The CDR3 extends over 14 amino acids.

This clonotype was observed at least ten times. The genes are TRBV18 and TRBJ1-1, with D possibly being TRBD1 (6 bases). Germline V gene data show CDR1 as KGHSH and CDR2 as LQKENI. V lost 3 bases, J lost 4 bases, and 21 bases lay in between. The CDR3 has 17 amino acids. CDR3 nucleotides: TGTGCCAGCTCACCGAAGCCCGGACAGCCTAAAGGCACTGAAGCTTTCTTT. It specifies CASSPKPGQPKGTEAFF.

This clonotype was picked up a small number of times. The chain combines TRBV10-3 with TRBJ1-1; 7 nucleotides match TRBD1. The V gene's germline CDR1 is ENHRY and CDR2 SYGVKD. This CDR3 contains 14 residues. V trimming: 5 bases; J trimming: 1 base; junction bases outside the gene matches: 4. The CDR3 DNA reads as TGTGCCATCAGTCCGGGACAGAGGAACACTGAAGCTTTCTTT. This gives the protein CAISPGQRNTEAFF.